This T cell receptor beta chain derives from a study of T cells and copy number aberrations in small-cell lung cancer. Study observations and caveats: The study's sample size was small, so findings need validation. Versus adjacent lung, tumor T-cell richness and clonality were lower; density nonsignificantly.

As for this clone: The antigen is undetermined.

Generated by immunoSEQ multiplex PCR, the TCRdb table keeps only in-frame clones and is missing some. The sample holds 2,500 to 3,000 clones, approximately 81% seen once. This CDR3 contains 13 residues. Germline V gives CDR1 GTSNPN, CDR2 SVGIG (reference sequence). With 3 bases removed from V and 2 bases from J, the gap between germline ends came to 7 bases. The V and J genes are TRBV30 and TRBJ2-2; D is undetermined. The receptor was isolated from a man aged 65 to 79 with small cell lung cancer. Sequencing was done on a sample of normal tissue next to the tumor. CDR3 DNA: TGTGCCTGGAGGGGGTCTAACACCGGGGAGCTGTTTTTT. Residues: CAWRGSNTGELFF.